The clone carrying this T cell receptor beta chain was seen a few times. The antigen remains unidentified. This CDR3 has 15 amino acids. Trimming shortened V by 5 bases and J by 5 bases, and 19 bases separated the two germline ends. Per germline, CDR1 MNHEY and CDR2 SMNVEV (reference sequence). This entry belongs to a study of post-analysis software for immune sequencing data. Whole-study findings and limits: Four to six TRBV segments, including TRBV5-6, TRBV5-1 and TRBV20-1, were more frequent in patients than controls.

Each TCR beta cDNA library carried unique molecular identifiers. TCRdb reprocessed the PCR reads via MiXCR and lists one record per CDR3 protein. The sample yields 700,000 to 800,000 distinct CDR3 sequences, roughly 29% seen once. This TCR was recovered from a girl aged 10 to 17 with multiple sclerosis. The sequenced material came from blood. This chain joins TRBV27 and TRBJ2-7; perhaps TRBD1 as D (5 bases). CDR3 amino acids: CASSEQSLRGNEQYF. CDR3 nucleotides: TGTGCCAGCAGTGAACAGAGCCTAAGGGGAAACGAGCAGTACTTC.